The 25 T cell receptor beta chains below were found in one sample sequenced in a study of T cells in Graves' hyperthyroidism and ophthalmopathy. RNA transcripts gave rise to amplified TCR beta CDR3 regions. The TCR CDR3 was amplified in a first-round RT-PCR using the HTBI primer set. TCRdb used MiXCR to reprocess the multiplex PCR reads, holding one entry per CDR3 protein. The table shows under 350,000 distinct CDR3 sequences, with 13% occurring only once. Material for sequencing was blood. These receptors were collected from a woman aged 30 to 39 with Graves' hyperthyroidism that later progressed to Graves' ophthalmopathy.

The chain combines TRBV7-3 with TRBJ2-7; 11 bases agree with TRBD1. Germline CDR1 SGHTA, CDR2 FQGTGA. The CDR3 has 16 amino acids. The V gene end was trimmed by 2 bases and the J gene end by 6 bases; junction bases not matched to a gene: 9. CDR3 DNA sequence: TGTGCCAGCAGCTTACGAGGGACAGGGGGGCGGGGCGAGCAGTACTTC. It yields the protein CASSLRGTGGRGEQYF.

This clonotype was counted many times. The rearrangement links TRBV3-1 to TRBJ1-5, with a weak D call TRBD1 (6 bases). Trimming stripped 0 bases from V and 4 bases from J, with 13 bases between. The CDR3 is 16 residues long. CDR1 and CDR2 from the germline V gene are LGHDT and YNNKEL (reference sequence). The CDR3 DNA sequence: TGTGCCAGCAGCCAAGATCGGGTCAGGGGAAATCAGCCCCAGCATTTT. This sequence encodes CASSQDRVRGNQPQHF.

In this sample, this clonotype turned up a few times. A much larger clone lies one base from this, so it may be a read error. This chain links TRBV18 with TRBJ2-2; possible D gene TRBD1, 6 bases. The germline V gene has CDR1 KGHSH and CDR2 LQKENI. The CDR3 contains 15 residues. The CDR3: CTSSPLDSEPGELFF. The CDR3 DNA follows: TGTACCAGCTCACCATTGGACAGTGAACCCGGGGAGCTGTTTTTT.

This clonotype was seen ten or more times. The chain recombines TRBV6-1 with TRBJ1-2; TRBD1 agrees at 7 bases. The germline V gene encodes CDR1 MNHNS and CDR2 SASEGT. V dropped 6 bases and J dropped 7; count of bases not matched to a gene: 14. The CDR3 spans 15 residues. The CDR3 sequence is CASRPLTGMSGGYTF. The CDR3 region has the DNA TGTGCCAGCAGACCATTGACAGGGATGAGTGGTGGCTACACCTTC.

This clonotype was seen at least ten times. The J gene is TRBJ2-2, the V gene TRBV11-2; tentatively, D is TRBD2 (5 bases). The ends were cut back, 5 bases at V and 4 bases at J, with 17 bases in the middle. CDR1 is SGHAT and CDR2 is FQNNGV in the germline V gene. The CDR3 length is 16 residues. The CDR3 coding sequence is TGTGCCAGCAGCCCCGGGATCTCCTGGGGCACCGGGGAGCTGTTTTTT. Translation gives CASSPGISWGTGELFF.

At least ten counts were recorded for this clonotype. The chain links TRBV28 to TRBJ1-1, with D perhaps matching TRBD1 (5 bases). The V end lost 1 base, the J end lost 5 bases, and 14 bases lay between the germline ends. There are 15 residues in the CDR3. CDR1 is MDHEN, CDR2 SYDVKM, per germline. Here the CDR3 reads CASSLFTAGHTEAFF. The CDR3 coding sequence is TGTGCCAGCAGTTTATTCACGGCGGGGCATACTGAAGCTTTCTTT.

This clonotype has a count of ten or more. The V call is TRBV30, the J call TRBJ1-2; no reliable D call. The germline V gene encodes CDR1 GTSNPN and CDR2 SVGIG (reference sequence). The CDR3 consists of 16 residues. Between the trimmed V and J ends, which lost 5 bases and 4 bases, there was a span of 23 bases. CDR3 sequence reads: CAWLGDRALKGYGYTF. The CDR3 DNA reads TGTGCCTGGTTAGGAGACCGGGCCCTAAAGGGCTATGGCTACACCTTC.

This clonotype was counted ten times or more. The chain employs TRBV11-2 and TRBJ1-1; 7 bases are shared with TRBD1. The CDR3 is made up of 14 amino acids. V shed 5 bases and J 1 base; nucleotides not matched to a gene: 4. Per the germline V gene, CDR1 is SGHAT and CDR2 is FQNNGV. The DNA for the CDR3 is TGTGCCAGCAGCGGATGGACAGGGAACACTGAAGCTTTCTTT. Translating it yields CASSGWTGNTEAFF.

This clonotype appeared a few times. The rearrangement joins TRBV4-1 to TRBJ2-1, with D possibly TRBD2 on 6 matching bases. The CDR3 is 13 amino acids. Per the germline V gene, CDR1 is MGHRA and CDR2 is YSYEKL. The V end lost 0 bases, the J end lost 8 bases, and 8 bases lay between the germline ends. The CDR3 region has the DNA TGCGCCAGCAGCCAAGATTCGGGGGATGAGCAGTTCTTC. This codes for CASSQDSGDEQFF.

This clonotype was recorded at least ten times. The V and J genes are TRBV28 and TRBJ2-1; D is unresolved. Trimming removed 4 bases at V and 6 bases at J, with 13 bases between. This CDR3 has 14 amino acids. Germline lookup yields CDR1 MDHEN and CDR2 SYDVKM. The CDR3 DNA sequence: TGTGCCAGCAGTTCTCTCAGAATAGGCAATGAGCAGTTCTTC. As protein: CASSSLRIGNEQFF.

This clonotype was seen repeatedly, ten times or more. The chain is built from TRBV13 and TRBJ1-1; no definite D call. Germline V gene data show CDR1 as PRHDT and CDR2 as FYEKMQ (reference sequence). The V end lost 6 bases, the J end lost 1 base, and 21 bases lay between the germline ends. The CDR3 length is 17 residues. DNA of the CDR3: TGTGCCAGCAGGTCCCTAGACCTCCTGGCGCCGAACACTGAAGCTTTCTTT. Its protein product is CASRSLDLLAPNTEAFF.

The sample holds many counts of this clonotype. The J gene is TRBJ2-2, the V gene TRBV7-9; D gene ambiguous. Germline CDR1 and CDR2: SEHNR and FQNEAQ (reference sequence). The CDR3 loop spans 13 amino acids. Deletions cut 2 bases from V and 0 bases from J, with 1 base between. Here the CDR3 reads CASSLTNTGELFF. The CDR3 DNA sequence: TGTGCCAGCAGCTTAACGAACACCGGGGAGCTGTTTTTT.

This clonotype was detected ten times or more. The rearrangement links TRBV7-9 to TRBJ2-5, with TRBD1 matching 8 bases. The CDR3 is made up of 15 amino acids. V shed 0 bases and J 1 base; nucleotides not matched to a gene: 1. From germline, CDR1 is SEHNR and CDR2 FQNEAQ (reference sequence). The CDR3 region is CASSLAGQVQETQYF. The CDR3 DNA sequence: TGTGCCAGCAGCTTAGCGGGACAGGTCCAAGAGACCCAGTACTTC.

This clonotype was seen ten or more times. The chain uses TRBV12-3 or TRBV12-4 and TRBJ2-5, with 12 bases that match TRBD1. There are 16 residues in the CDR3. Trimming took 6 bases from V and 3 from J; bases not matched to a gene: 8. CDR3 sequence (DNA): TGTGCCAGCAGCCTGGGGGACAGGGGGCTGGAAGAGACCCAGTACTTC. Amino acids: CASSLGDRGLEETQYF.

This clonotype was recorded many times. This chain connects TRBV4-2 to TRBJ2-7, with 8 positions matching TRBD2. The CDR3 sequence is 14 residues long. The germline gives CDR1 LGHNA, CDR2 YNFKEQ. With V trimmed by 3 bases and J by 5 bases, 6 bases remained unmatched. DNA for the CDR3: TGTGCCAGCAGCCATTCGGGACTAGGGAACGAGCAGTACTTC. Amino acids: CASSHSGLGNEQYF.

This clonotype was counted ten times or more. The chain combines TRBV11-2 with TRBJ1-2; D not resolved. This CDR3 is built from 13 residues. The germline V and J ends were trimmed by 2 bases and 0 bases, with 4 bases remaining between them. Germline CDR1 is SGHAT and CDR2 is FQNNGV. The CDR3, as DNA: TGTGCCAGCAGCTTAAACACTAACTATGGCTACACCTTC. This sequence encodes CASSLNTNYGYTF.

This clonotype was found many times. The V gene is TRBV20-1, the J gene TRBJ1-1; no clear D gene. Deletions cut 0 bases from V and 7 bases from J, with 9 bases between. The CDR3 contains 12 residues. Germline loops: CDR1 DFQATT, CDR2 SNEGSKA (reference sequence). Here the CDR3 DNA reads TGCAGTGCTAGAGATGCAAGCAGTGAAGCTTTCTTT. Amino acid sequence: CSARDASSEAFF.

In its sample, this clonotype was seen many times. The chain's CDR3 is CASSYGTGGTYEQYF. Here the CDR3 DNA reads TGTGCCAGCAGTTACGGGACAGGGGGGACCTACGAGCAGTACTTC. V and J are TRBV6-1 and TRBJ2-7; TRBD1 aligns across 11 bases. This CDR3 has 15 residues. Germline CDR1 MNHNS, CDR2 SASEGT. J gave up 2 bases and V 5 bases, and 5 bases lay outside the gene matches.

In this sample, this clonotype turned up many times. The chain uses TRBV12-3 or TRBV12-4 and TRBJ2-7; D possibly corresponds to TRBD1 (7 bases). The CDR3 spans 16 residues. V was pared by 6 bases and J by 4 bases, with 22 bases between. The CDR3 DNA reads TGTGCCAGCAGCAACAGTCATGAGACAGGGACTTACGAGCAGTACTTC. It codes for CASSNSHETGTYEQYF.

The sample holds many counts of this clonotype. CDR3 in amino acids: CASRKTSATSTDTQYF. As DNA, the CDR3 is TGTGCCAGCAGAAAGACTAGCGCAACTAGCACAGATACGCAGTATTTT. The V call is TRBV2, the J call TRBJ2-3, with 8 bases lining up with TRBD2. V lost 6 bases and J lost 0; bases outside the gene matches: 8. Germline lookup yields CDR1 SNHLY and CDR2 FYNNEI. This CDR3 contains 16 residues.

This clonotype was counted many times. V and J are TRBV6-1 and TRBJ1-3; a possible D gene is TRBD1 (5 bases). CDR3 size: 14 residues. V lost 5 bases and J 0 bases, leaving 8 bases between the germline ends. From germline, CDR1 is MNHNS and CDR2 SASEGT. Written as DNA, the CDR3 is TGTGCCAGCAGTTTGGGACCCTCTGGAAACACCATATATTTT. This encodes CASSLGPSGNTIYF.

This clonotype was counted at least ten times. V gene TRBV5-5 combines with J gene TRBJ2-2, with 11 bases aligning to TRBD2. V was clipped by 4 bases and J by 7 bases; unmatched bases: 3. CDR3 size: 14 residues. Per germline, CDR1 SGHKS and CDR2 YYEKEE (reference sequence). CDR3 DNA sequence: TGTGCCAGCAGCACGGGACTAGCGGTCGGGGAGCTGTTTTTT. This codes for CASSTGLAVGELFF.

About this clonotype: A much larger clonotype is one base distant, so this may be a read error. V is TRBV7-9 and J is TRBJ1-4, with no clear D. V was shortened by 1 base and J by 7 bases, with 7 bases between the two germline ends. The CDR3 runs to 13 residues. Germline-derived CDR1 and CDR2 are SEHNR and FQNEAQ (reference sequence). The CDR3 DNA reads as TGTGCCAGCAGCTTAGGATCCTCTGAAAAACTGTTTTTT. This gives the protein CASSLGSSEKLFF.

This clonotype was counted many times. The chain is built from TRBV18 and TRBJ2-7, with D uncertain. The V and J ends lost 2 bases and 2 bases respectively, with 10 bases between them. This CDR3 is built from 14 residues. Germline lookup yields CDR1 KGHSH and CDR2 LQKENI. The CDR3 protein is CASSPAGRTYEQYF. CDR3 nucleotide sequence: TGTGCCAGCTCACCAGCCGGTAGAACCTACGAGCAGTACTTC.

This clonotype occurred many times. The chain has TRBV27 and TRBJ1-2; 9 bases agree with TRBD1. Germline lookup yields CDR1 MNHEY and CDR2 SMNVEV (reference sequence). CDR3 length equals 17 residues. The V and J ends lost 1 base and 7 bases, in that order; junction bases with no gene match: 13. The CDR3 region is CASSLLAATGDRVGYTF. The CDR3 bases are TGTGCCAGCAGTTTATTAGCGGCCACCGGGGACAGGGTTGGCTACACCTTC.